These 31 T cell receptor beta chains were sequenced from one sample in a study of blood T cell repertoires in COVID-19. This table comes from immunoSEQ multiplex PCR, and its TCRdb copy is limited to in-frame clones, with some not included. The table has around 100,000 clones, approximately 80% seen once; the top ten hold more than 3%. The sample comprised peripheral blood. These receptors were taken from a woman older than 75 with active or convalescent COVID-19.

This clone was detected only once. The CDR3 bases are TGTGCCAGCAGTTCGACAGGGGGCCTTAATGAAAAACTGTTTTTT. Protein: CASSSTGGLNEKLFF. V and J are TRBV28 and TRBJ1-4; 10 nucleotides match TRBD1. The CDR3 covers 15 residues. Germline V CDR1 and CDR2: MDHEN, SYDVKM. V was clipped by 4 bases and J by 4 bases; unmatched bases: 3.

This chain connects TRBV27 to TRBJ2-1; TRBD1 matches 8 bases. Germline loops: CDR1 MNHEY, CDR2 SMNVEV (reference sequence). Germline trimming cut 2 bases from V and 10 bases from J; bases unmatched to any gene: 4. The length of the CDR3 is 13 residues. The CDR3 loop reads CASSLNRDREQFF. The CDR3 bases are TGTGCCAGCAGTTTAAACCGGGACAGGGAGCAGTTCTTC.

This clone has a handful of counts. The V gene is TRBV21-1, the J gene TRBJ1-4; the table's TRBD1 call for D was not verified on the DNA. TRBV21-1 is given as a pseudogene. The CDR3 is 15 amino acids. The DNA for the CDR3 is TGTGCCAGCAGCAAAGTAGGGACAGCTAATGAAAAACTGTTTTTT. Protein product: CASSKVGTANEKLFF.

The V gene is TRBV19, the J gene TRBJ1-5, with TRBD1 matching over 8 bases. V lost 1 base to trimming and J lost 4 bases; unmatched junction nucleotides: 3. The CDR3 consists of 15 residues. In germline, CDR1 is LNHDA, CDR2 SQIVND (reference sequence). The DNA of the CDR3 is TGTGCCAGTAGTATAGGAGACAGGGGTAATCAGCCCCAGCATTTT. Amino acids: CASSIGDRGNQPQHF.

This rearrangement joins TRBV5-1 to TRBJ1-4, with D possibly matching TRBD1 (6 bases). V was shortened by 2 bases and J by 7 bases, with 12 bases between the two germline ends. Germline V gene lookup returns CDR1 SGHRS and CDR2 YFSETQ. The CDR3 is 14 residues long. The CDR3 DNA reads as TGCGCCAGCAGCTTTCAGGGGATGGGTGAAAAACTGTTTTTT. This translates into CASSFQGMGEKLFF.

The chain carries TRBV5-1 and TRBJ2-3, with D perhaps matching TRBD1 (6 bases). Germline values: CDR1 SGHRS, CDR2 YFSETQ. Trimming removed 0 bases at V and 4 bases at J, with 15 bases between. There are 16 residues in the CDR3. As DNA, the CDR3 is TGCGCCAGCAGCTTGGAGGGCAGGGGTGGGGCAGATACGCAGTATTTT. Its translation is CASSLEGRGGADTQYF.

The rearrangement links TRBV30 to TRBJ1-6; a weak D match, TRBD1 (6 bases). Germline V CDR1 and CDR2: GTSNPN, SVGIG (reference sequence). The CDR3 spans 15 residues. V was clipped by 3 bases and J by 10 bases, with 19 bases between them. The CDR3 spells CAWRTKQGRGSPLHF. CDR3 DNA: TGTGCCTGGAGGACGAAACAGGGTAGGGGGTCACCCCTCCACTTT.

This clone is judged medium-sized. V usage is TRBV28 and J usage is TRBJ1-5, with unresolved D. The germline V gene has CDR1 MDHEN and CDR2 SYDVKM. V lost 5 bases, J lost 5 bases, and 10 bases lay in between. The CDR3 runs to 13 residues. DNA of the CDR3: TGTGCCAGCAGTGGTAACATGGATCAGCCCCAGCATTTT. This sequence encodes CASSGNMDQPQHF.

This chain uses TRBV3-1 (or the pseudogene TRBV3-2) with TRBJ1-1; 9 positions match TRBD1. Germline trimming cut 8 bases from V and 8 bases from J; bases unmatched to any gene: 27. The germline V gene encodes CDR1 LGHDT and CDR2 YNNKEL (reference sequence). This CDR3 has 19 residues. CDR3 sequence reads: CASGGTGLVGRRARAEAFF. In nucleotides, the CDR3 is TGTGCCAGCGGCGGGACAGGGTTGGTGGGGCGTAGGGCTCGAGCGGAAGCTTTCTTT.

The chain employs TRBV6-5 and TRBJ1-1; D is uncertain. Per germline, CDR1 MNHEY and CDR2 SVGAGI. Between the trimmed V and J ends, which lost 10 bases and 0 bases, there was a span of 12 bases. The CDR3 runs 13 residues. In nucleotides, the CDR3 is TGTGCCACCTTAGCGCTCATGAACACTGAAGCTTTCTTT. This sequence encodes CATLALMNTEAFF.

CDR3 coding DNA: TGTGCCAGCAGCCATACCGGGACAGGGATGCGGGAGCAGTACTTC. It is translated as CASSHTGTGMREQYF. This chain links TRBV7-9 with TRBJ2-7; 9 nucleotides align to TRBD1. This CDR3 is built from 15 residues. Germline-derived CDR1 and CDR2 are SEHNR and FQNEAQ (reference sequence). V trimming: 5 bases; J trimming: 7 bases; junction bases outside the gene matches: 12.

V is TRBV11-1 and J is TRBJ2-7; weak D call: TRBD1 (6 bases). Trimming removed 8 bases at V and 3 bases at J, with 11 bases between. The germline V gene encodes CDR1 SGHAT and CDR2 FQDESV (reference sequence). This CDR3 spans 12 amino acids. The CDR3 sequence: CASGQTGYEQYF. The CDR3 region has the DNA TGTGCCAGCGGCCAGACAGGCTACGAGCAGTACTTC.

The CDR3 DNA sequence: TGTGCCAGCCGATTTCTAGCGGGGGGACCGGAGACCCAGTACTTC. Amino acid sequence: CASRFLAGGPETQYF. The chain has TRBV27 and TRBJ2-5; 11 bases are shared with TRBD2. J gave up 5 bases and V 8 bases, and 10 bases lay outside the gene matches. Germline loops: CDR1 MNHEY, CDR2 SMNVEV (reference sequence). This CDR3 region has 15 residues.

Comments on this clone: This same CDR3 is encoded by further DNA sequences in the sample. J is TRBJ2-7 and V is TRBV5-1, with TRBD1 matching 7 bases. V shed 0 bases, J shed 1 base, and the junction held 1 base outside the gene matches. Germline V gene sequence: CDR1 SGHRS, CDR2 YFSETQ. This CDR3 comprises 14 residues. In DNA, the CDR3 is TGCGCCAGCAGCTTGGGACAGGGTTCCTACGAGCAGTACTTC. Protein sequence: CASSLGQGSYEQYF.

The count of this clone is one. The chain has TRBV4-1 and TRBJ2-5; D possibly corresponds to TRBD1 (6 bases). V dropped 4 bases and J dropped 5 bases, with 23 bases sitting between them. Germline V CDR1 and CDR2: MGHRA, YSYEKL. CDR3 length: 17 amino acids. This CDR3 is CASSPPGQGLSGETQYF. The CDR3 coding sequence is TGCGCCAGCAGCCCCCCCGGGCAGGGGTTGTCCGGGGAGACCCAGTACTTC.

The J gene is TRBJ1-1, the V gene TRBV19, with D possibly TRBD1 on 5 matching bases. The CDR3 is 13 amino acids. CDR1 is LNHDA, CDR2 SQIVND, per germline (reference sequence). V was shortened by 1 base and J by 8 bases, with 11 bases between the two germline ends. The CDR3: CASSIGRGREAFF. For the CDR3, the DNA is TGTGCCAGTAGTATAGGGAGGGGCCGGGAAGCTTTCTTT.

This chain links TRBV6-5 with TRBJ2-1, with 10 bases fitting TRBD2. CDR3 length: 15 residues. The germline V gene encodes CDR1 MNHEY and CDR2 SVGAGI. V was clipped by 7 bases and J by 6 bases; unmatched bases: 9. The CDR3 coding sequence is TGTGCCAGCACCGAGCTAGCGGGAGCTATCAATGAGCAGTTCTTC. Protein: CASTELAGAINEQFF.

DNA for the CDR3: TGTGCCAGCAGTTACTCGGCTTTCGGGAATCAGCCCCAGCATTTT. As protein: CASSYSAFGNQPQHF. V and J are TRBV6-2 or TRBV6-3 and TRBJ1-5; D unresolved. V was cut by 0 bases and J by 4 bases, with 10 bases left in between. The CDR3 sequence is 15 residues long. The germline V gene encodes CDR1 MNHEY and CDR2 SVGEGT.

CDR3 bases: TGTGCCTCCTCGGATTTAGACAGGGGGCGTCAGCCCCAGCATTTT. It encodes CASSDLDRGRQPQHF. The rearrangement links TRBV28 to TRBJ1-5; TRBD1 aligns across 10 bases. Per the germline V gene, CDR1 is MDHEN and CDR2 is SYDVKM. This CDR3 spans 15 amino acids. Trimming cost V 11 bases and J 6 bases; bases outside gene matches: 13. The variable domain in full, completed from reference TRBV28 and TRBJ1-5, reads DVKVTQSSRYLVKRTGEKVFLECVQDMDHENMFWYRQDPGLGLRLIYFSYDVKMKEKGDIPEGYSVSREKKERFSLILESASTNQTSMYLCASSDLDRGRQPQHFGDGTRLSIL.

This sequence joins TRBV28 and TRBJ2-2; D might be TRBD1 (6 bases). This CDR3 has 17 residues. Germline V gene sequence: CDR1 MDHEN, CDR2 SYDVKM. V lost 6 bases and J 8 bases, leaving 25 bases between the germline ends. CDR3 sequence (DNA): TGTGCCAGCAGCGCCCCCTCGGGCAGGGGCCCTGGGGGGGAGCTGTTTTTT. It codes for CASSAPSGRGPGGELFF.

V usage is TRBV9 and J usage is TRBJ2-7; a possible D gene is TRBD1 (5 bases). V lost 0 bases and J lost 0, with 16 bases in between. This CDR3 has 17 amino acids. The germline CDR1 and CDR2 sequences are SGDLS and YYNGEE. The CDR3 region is CASSVGIVSGYSYEQYF. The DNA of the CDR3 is TGTGCCAGCAGCGTAGGTATTGTTTCAGGGTACTCCTACGAGCAGTACTTC.

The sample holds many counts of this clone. The CDR3 reads CASSLVLNTEAFF. In DNA, the CDR3 is TGTGCCAGCAGCTTGGTCTTGAACACTGAAGCTTTCTTT. The V and J genes are TRBV5-4 and TRBJ1-1; D unclear. The CDR3 loop spans 13 amino acids. V lost 0 bases and J 0 bases, leaving 3 bases between the germline ends. Germline V gene sequence: CDR1 SGHNT, CDR2 YYREEE (reference sequence).

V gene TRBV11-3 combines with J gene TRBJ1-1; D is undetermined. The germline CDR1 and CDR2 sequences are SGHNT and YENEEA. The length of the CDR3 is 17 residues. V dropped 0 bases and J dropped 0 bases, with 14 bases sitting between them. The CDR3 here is CASSLDLGPGMNTEAFF. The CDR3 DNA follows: TGTGCCAGCAGCTTAGATCTTGGTCCAGGCATGAACACTGAAGCTTTCTTT.

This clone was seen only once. The CDR3 is CASISQEQYF. In DNA, the CDR3 is TGTGCCAGCATTTCCCAGGAGCAGTACTTC. The chain links TRBV27 to TRBJ2-7; D is ambiguous. With 7 bases removed from V and 7 bases from J, the gap between germline ends came to 8 bases. This CDR3 is built from 10 residues. Germline lookup yields CDR1 MNHEY and CDR2 SMNVEV (reference sequence).

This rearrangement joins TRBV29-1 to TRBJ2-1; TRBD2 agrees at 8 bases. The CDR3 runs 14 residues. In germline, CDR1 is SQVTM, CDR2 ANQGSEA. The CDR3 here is CSARGGALGDEQFF. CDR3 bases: TGCAGTGCCCGGGGGGGGGCTCTAGGCGATGAGCAGTTCTTC.

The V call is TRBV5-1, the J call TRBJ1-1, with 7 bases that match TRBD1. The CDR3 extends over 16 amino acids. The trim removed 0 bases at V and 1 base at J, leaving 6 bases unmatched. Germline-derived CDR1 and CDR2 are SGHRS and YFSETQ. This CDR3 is CASSLEVRGRNTEAFF. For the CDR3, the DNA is TGCGCCAGCAGCTTGGAAGTTAGGGGGCGGAACACTGAAGCTTTCTTT.

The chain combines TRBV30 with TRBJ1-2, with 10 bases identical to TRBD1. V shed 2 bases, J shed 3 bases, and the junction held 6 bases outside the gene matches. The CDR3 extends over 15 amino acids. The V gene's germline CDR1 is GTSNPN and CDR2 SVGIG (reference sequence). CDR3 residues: CAWSSTGGRHYGYTF. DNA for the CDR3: TGTGCCTGGAGTTCGACAGGGGGCAGGCACTATGGCTACACCTTC.

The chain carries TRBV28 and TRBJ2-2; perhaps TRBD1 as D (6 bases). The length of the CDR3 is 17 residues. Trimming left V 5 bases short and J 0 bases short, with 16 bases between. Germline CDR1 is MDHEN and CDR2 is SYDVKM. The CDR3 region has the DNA TGTGCCAGCAGTCCACAGGGACCTCCTTCGAACACCGGGGAGCTGTTTTTT. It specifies CASSPQGPPSNTGELFF.

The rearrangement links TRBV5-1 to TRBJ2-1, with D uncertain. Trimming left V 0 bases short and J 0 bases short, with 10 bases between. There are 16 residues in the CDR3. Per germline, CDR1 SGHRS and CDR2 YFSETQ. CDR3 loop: CASSLVGFSSYNEQFF. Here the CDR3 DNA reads TGCGCCAGCAGCTTGGTCGGTTTTAGCTCCTACAATGAGCAGTTCTTC.

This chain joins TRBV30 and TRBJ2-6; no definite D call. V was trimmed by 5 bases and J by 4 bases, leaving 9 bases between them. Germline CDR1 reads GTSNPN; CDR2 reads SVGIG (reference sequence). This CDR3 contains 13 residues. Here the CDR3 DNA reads TGTGCCTGGGGCCCCCGCGGGGCCAACGTCCTGACTTTC. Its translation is CAWGPRGANVLTF.

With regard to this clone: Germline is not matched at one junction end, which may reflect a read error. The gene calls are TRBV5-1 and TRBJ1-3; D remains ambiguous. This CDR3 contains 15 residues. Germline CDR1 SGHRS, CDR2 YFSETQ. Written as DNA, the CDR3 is TGCGCCAGCAGCGCGACTACCGACCTGGCCAACAACCAGGCCTTT. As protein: CASSATTDLANNQAF.